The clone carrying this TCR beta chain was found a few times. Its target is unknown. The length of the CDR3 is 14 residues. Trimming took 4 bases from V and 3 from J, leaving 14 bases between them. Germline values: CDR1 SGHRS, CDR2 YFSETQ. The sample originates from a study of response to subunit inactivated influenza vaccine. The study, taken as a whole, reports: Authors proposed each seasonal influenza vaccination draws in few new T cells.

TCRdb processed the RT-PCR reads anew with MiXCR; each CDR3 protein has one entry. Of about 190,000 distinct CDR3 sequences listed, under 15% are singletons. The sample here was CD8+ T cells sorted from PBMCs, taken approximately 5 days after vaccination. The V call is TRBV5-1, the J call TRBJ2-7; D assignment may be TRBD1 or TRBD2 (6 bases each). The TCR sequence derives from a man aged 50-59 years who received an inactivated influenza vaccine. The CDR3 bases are TGCGCCAGCAGCAGGAAGGGGGGAGGCTACGAGCAGTACTTC. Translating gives CASSRKGGGYEQYF.